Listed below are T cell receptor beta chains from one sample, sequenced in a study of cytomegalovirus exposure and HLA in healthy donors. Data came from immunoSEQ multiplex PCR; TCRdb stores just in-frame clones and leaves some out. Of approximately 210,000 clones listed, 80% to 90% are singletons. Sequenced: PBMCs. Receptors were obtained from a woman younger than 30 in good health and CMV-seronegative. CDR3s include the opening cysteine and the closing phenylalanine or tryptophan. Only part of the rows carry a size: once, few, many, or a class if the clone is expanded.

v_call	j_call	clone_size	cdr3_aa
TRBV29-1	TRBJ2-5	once	CSAIGLAGVGLQETQYF
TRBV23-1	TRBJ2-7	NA	CASSQVSPREGYEQYF
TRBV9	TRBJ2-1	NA	CASSNPVSGGLSGRARSEQFF
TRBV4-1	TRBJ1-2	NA	CASSQVGLFRGRGYTF
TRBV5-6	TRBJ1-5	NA	CASSLARGNQPQHF
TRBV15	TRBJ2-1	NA	CATSRDLLAGEEQFF
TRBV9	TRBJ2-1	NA	CASSVVGASGRTSSYNEQFF
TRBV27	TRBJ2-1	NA	CASSLIGLAAYEQFF
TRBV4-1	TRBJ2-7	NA	CASSQGGGRSPSSYEQYF
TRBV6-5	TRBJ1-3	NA	CASRRLSSGNTIYF
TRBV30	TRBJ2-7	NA	CAWSVPSSYEQYF
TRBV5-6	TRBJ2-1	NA	CASSLWGDFEQFF
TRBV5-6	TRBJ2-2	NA	CASSETGYTGELFF
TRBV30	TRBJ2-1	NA	CAWSSGRGYNEQFF
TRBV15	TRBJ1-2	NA	CATSRPRQGRYTF
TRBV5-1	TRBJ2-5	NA	CASSFEARETQYF
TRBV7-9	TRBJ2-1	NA	CASSRTSGSANEQFF
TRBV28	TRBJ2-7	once	CASSSPTRDRVPEQYF
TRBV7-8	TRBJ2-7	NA	CASSLGGQPEQYF
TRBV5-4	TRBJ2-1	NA	CASSLGGPSSYNEQFF
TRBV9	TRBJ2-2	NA	CASSVTGQGAIGELFF
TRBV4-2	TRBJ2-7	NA	CASSQKNGNQGYEQYF
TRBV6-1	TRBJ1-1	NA	CASSEARQGGSRGTEAFF
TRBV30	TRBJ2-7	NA	CAWSLADAYEQYF
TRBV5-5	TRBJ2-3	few	CASSLNQGATDTQYF
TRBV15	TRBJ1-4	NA	CATREFGNRDREVANEKLFF
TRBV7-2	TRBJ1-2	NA	CASSRDRQSSYTF
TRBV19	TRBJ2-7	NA	CASSPRTGSYEQYF
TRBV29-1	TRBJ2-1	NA	CSGPGQGYNEQFF
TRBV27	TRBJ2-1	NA	CASSSLAGGPGEQFF
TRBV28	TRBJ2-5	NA	CASSLDRVVETQYF
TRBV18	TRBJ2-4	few	CASSRSGTGGLQYF
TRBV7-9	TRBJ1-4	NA	CASSLAQGNEKLFF
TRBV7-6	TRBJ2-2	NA	CASSFTMNTGELFF
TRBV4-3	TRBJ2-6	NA	CASSLFPYGTGLSGANVLTF
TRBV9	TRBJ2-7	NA	CASSVSGGPGEQYF
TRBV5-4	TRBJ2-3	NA	CASSGTSVRTDTQYF
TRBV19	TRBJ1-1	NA	CASRRGNTEAFF
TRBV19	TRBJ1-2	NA	CASSKYDSYLYGYTF
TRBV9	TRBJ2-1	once	CASSPGVGGEEQFF